The 2 T cell receptor beta chains below all came from one sample that was sequenced in a study of patients and donors after allogeneic stem cell transplantation. TCRdb itself ran the RT-PCR reads through MiXCR, one entry per CDR3 protein. The table includes about 960,000 distinct CDR3 sequences, over 15% detected once. The sequenced material came from blood, either unsorted or a sorted T cell fraction (not recorded which). The receptors were gathered from a human donor who was either an allogeneic HSCT recipient or a stem cell or donor lymphocyte infusion donor (not recorded which). It is not recorded whose cells these are; they may come from a transplant donor.

This clonotype was detected only a few times. V usage is TRBV20-1 and J usage is TRBJ1-1; D uncertain. Trimming left V 5 bases short and J 0 bases short, with 10 bases between. This CDR3 is built from 13 residues. The V gene's germline CDR1 is DFQATT and CDR2 SNEGSKA (reference sequence). CDR3: CSAAGRLNTEAFF. The CDR3 DNA follows: TGCAGTGCTGCAGGACGGTTGAACACTGAAGCTTTCTTT.

The chain employs TRBV12-3 or TRBV12-4 and TRBJ2-5, with 7 nucleotides matching TRBD1. Trimming removed 3 bases from V and 2 bases from J; junction bases left unmatched: 9. The CDR3 covers 16 residues. The CDR3 DNA is TGTGCCAGCAGTTTGGACAGGAGTGGTGATCAAGAGACCCAGTACTTC. It translates to CASSLDRSGDQETQYF.